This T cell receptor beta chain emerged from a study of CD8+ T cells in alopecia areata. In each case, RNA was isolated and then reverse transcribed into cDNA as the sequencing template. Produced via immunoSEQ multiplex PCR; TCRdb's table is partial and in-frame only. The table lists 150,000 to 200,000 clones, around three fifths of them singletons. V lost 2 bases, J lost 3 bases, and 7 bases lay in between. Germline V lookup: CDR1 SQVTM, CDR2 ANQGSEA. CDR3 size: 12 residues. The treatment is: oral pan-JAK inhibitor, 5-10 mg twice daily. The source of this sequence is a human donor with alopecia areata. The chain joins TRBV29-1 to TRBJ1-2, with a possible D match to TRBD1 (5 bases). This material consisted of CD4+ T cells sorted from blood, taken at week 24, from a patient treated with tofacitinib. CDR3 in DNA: TGCAGCGTTGAACAGGGAGACTATGGCTACACCTTC. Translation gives CSVEQGDYGYTF. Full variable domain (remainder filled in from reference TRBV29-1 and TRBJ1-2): SAVISQKPSRDICQRGTSLTIQCQVDSQVTMMFWYRQQPGQSLTLIATANQGSEATYESGFVIDKFPISRPNLTFSTLTVSNMSPEDSSIYLCSVEQGDYGYTFGSGTRLTVV.